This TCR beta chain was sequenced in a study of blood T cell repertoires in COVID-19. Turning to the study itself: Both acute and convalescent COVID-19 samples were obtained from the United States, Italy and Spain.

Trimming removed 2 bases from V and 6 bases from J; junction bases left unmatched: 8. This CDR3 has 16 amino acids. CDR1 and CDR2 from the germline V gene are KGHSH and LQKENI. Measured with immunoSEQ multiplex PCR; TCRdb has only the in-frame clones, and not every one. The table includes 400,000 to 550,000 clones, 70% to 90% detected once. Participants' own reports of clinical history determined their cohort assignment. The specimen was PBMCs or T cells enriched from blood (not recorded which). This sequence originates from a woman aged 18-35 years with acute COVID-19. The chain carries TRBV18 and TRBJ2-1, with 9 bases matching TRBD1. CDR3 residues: CASSPSTGGRVNEQFF. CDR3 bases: TGTGCCAGCTCACCAAGTACAGGGGGCCGCGTCAATGAGCAGTTCTTC.